The entry below gives a single TCR beta chain sequence along with its context. This clone was counted between two and nine times. Its target antigen remains unknown. No per-base quality is available; no much larger clone lies one base away. At the junction V is shortened by 7 bases and J by 4 bases, with 16 bases in between. There are 14 amino acids in the CDR3, from cysteine to phenylalanine inclusive. CDR3 DNA only is kept here, 42 bases in frame from base 1. The germline V gene specifies MDHEN as CDR1 and SYDVKM as CDR2. The sample is drawn from a study of T cell changes during pregnancy in multiple sclerosis (dated by TCRdb to between 2018 and 2021). The study in broad terms: Changes in the T cell repertoire over the course of pregnancy were examined in this study in women with multiple sclerosis.

The library was built by means of the immunoSEQ multiplex PCR assay. The clones in this table, taken by TCRdb from immuneACCESS, are in-frame only. Not every clone is retained; where verified, under half of the shortfall comes from an unresolved V gene, and the cause of the rest is unknown. Within this sample are 50,000 to 70,000 clones, with 93% of them counted one time only. The ten largest clones add up to around 1.8% of the sample. This receptor was obtained from a female donor with multiple sclerosis, enrolled in a pregnancy study. The sample was peripheral blood, taken after pregnancy. This receptor chain uses TRBV28 and TRBJ1-1; a tentative D match to TRBD1 spans 6 bases. The sequence in DNA is TGTGCCAGCACCGCGACAGGTCGGTTCACTGAAGCTTTCTTT. It translates as CASTATGRFTEAFF.